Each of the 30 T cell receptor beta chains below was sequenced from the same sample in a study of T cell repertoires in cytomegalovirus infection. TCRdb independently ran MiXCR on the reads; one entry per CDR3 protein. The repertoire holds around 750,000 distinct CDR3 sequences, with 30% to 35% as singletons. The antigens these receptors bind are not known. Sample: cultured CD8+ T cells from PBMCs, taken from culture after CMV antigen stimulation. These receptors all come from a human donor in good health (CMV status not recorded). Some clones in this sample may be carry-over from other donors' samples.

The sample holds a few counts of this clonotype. The CDR3 DNA reads as TGTGCCAGCAGTAGACTAGCGGTGAACACCGGGGAGCTGTTTTTT. This codes for CASSRLAVNTGELFF. The gene calls are TRBV6-1 and TRBJ2-2; 9 bases match TRBD2. Trimming took 5 bases from V and 1 from J; bases not matched to a gene: 2. The CDR3 runs 15 residues. In germline, CDR1 is MNHNS, CDR2 SASEGT.

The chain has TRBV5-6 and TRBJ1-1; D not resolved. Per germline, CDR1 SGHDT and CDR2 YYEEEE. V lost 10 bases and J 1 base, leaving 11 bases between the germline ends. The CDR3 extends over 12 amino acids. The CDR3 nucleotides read TGTGCCGGCCAATTGGGGAACACTGAAGCTTTCTTT. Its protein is CAGQLGNTEAFF.

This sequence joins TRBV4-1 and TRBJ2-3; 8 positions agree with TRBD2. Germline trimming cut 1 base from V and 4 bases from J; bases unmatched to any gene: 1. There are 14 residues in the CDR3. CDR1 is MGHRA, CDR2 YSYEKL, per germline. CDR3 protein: CASSQAGGADTQYF. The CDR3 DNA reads TGCGCCAGCAGCCAAGCGGGGGGGGCAGATACGCAGTATTTT.

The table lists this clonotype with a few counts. The CDR3 reads CASSRSVGGNYGYTF. The CDR3 DNA reads as TGTGCCAGCAGTCGATCGGTAGGGGGGAACTATGGCTACACCTTC. The genes are TRBV27 and TRBJ1-2; tentative D call: TRBD1 (6 bases). The V end lost 5 bases, the J end lost 2 bases, and 15 bases lay between the germline ends. Germline loops: CDR1 MNHEY, CDR2 SMNVEV (reference sequence). The CDR3 totals 15 residues.

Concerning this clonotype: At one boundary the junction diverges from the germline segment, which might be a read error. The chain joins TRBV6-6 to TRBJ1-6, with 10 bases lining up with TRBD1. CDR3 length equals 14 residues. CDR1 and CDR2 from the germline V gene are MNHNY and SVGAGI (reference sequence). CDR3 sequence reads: CASRTGTGDSPLYF. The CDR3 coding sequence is TGTGCCAGCAGAACCGGGACAGGGGATTCACCCCTCTACTTT.

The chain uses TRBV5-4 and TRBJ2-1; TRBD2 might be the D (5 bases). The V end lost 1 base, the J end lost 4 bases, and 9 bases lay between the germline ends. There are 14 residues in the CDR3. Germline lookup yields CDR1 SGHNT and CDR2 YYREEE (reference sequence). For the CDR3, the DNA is TGTGCCAGCAGCTTGATCGGCGGGTACAATGAGCAGTTCTTC. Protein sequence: CASSLIGGYNEQFF.

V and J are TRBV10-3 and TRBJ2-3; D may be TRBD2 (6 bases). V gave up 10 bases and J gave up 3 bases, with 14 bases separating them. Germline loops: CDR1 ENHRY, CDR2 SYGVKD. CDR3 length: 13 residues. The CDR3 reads CATLEGRTDTQYF. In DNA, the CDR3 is TGTGCCACCTTGGAGGGGCGGACAGATACGCAGTATTTT.

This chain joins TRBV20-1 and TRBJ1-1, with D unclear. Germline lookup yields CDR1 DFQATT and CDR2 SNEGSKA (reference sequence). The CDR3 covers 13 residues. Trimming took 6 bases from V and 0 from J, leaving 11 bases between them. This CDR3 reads CSASGEVNTEAFF. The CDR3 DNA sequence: TGCAGTGCCAGTGGAGAGGTGAACACTGAAGCTTTCTTT.

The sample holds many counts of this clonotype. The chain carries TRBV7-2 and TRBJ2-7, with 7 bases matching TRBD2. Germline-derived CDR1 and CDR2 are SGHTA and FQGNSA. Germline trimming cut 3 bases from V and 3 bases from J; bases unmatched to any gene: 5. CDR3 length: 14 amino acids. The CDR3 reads CASSFGGGGYEQYF. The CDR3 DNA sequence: TGTGCCAGCAGCTTTGGCGGGGGTGGCTACGAGCAGTACTTC.

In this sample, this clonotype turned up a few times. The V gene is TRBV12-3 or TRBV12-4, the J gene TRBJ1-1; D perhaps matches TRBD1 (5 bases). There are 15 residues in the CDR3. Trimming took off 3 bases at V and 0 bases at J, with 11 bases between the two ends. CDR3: CASSLGPLMNTEAFF. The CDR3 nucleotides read TGTGCCAGCAGTTTGGGACCTTTAATGAACACTGAAGCTTTCTTT.

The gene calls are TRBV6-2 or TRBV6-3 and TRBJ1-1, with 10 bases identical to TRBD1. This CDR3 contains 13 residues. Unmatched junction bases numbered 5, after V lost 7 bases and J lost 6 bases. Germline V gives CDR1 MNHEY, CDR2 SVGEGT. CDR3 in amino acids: CASTWTGGSEAFF. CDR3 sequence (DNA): TGTGCCAGCACTTGGACAGGGGGTTCTGAAGCTTTCTTT.

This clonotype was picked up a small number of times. CDR3 region: CAISSGTEMVGYTF. CDR3 nucleotide sequence: TGTGCCATCAGCTCCGGGACTGAGATGGTTGGCTACACCTTC. J is TRBJ1-2 and V is TRBV10-3; D may be TRBD1 (5 bases). The CDR3 loop spans 14 amino acids. Germline V CDR1 and CDR2: ENHRY, SYGVKD. Deletions cut 6 bases from V and 7 bases from J, with 18 bases between.

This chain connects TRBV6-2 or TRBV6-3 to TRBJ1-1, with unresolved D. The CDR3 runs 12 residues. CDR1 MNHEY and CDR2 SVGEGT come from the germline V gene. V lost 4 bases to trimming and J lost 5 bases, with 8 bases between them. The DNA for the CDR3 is TGTGCCAGCAGTTTCCAGCTGACTGAAGCTTTCTTT. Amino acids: CASSFQLTEAFF.

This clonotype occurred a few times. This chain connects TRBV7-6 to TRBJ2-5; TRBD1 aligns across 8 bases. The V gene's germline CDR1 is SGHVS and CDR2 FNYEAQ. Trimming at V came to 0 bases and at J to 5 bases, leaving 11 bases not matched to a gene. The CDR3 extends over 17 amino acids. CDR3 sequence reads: CASSLAWTGKARETQYF. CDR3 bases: TGTGCCAGCAGCTTAGCTTGGACAGGGAAGGCGCGCGAGACCCAGTACTTC.

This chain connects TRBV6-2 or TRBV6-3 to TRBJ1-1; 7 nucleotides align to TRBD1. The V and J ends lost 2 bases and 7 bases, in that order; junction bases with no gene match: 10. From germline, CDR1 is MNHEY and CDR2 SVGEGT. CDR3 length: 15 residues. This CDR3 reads CASSYGGRGEIEAFF. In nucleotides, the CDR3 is TGTGCCAGCAGTTACGGCGGCAGGGGGGAGATTGAAGCTTTCTTT.

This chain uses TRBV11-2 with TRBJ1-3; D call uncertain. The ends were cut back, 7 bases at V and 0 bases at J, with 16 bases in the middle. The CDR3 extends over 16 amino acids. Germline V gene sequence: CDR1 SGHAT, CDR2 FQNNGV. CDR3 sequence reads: CASISAAMGSGNTIYF. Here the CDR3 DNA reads TGTGCCAGCATCTCCGCGGCAATGGGCTCTGGAAACACCATATATTTT.

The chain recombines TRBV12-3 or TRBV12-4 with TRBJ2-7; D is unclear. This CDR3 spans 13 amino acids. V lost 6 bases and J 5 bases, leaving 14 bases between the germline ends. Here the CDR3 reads CASRSGPAHEQYF. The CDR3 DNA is TGTGCCAGCAGATCCGGGCCCGCGCACGAGCAGTACTTC.

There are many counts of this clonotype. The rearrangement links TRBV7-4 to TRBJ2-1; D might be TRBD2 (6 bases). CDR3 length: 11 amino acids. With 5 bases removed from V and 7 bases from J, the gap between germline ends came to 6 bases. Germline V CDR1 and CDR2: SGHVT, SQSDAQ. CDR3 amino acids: CASSGGNEQFF. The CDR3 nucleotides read TGTGCCAGCAGCGGGGGGAATGAGCAGTTCTTC. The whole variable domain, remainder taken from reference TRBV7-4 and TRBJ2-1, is GAGVSQSPRYKVAKRGRDVALRCDSISGHVTLYWYRQTLGQGSEVLTYSQSDAQRDKSGRPSGRFSAERPERSVSTLKIQRTEQGDSAVYLCASSGGNEQFFGPGTRLTVL.

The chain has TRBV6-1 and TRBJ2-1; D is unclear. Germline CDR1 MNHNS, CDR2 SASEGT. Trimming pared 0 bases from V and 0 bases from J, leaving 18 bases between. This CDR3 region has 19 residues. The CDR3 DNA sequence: TGTGCCAGCAGTGAAGCGGATCGAAGGGTCCTAATCTCCTACAATGAGCAGTTCTTC. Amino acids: CASSEADRRVLISYNEQFF.

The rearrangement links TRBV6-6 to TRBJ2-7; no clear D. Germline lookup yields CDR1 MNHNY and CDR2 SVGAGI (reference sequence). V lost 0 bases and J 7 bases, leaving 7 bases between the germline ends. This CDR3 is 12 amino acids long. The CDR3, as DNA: TGTGCCAGCAGTTACTCGAGGCGAGAGCAGTACGTC. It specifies CASSYSRREQYV.

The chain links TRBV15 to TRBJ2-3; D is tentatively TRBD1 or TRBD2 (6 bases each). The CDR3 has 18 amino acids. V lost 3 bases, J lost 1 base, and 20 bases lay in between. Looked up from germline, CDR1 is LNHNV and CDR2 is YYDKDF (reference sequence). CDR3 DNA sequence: TGTGCCACCAGCAGCCTACCCTGGGGGGCGGCGGGCACAGATACGCAGTATTTT. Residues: CATSSLPWGAAGTDTQYF.

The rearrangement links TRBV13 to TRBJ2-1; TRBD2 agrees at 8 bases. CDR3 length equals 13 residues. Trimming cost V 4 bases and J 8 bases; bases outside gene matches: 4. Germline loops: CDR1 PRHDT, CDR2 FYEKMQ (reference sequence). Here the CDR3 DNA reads TGTGCCAGCAGCTCCGGGACTAGAGATGAGCAGTTCTTC. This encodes CASSSGTRDEQFF.

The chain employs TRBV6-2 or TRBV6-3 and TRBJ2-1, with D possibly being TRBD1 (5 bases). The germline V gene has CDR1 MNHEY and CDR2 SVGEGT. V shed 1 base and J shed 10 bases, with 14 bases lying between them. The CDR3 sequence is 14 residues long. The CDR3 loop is CASSYLGVANEQFF. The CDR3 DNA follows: TGTGCCAGCAGTTACTTAGGGGTGGCAAACGAGCAGTTCTTC.

The CDR3 DNA reads as TGTGCCAGCAGTCGAATAGCGGGGGGGTACCAAGAGACCCAGTACTTC. As protein: CASSRIAGGYQETQYF. V is TRBV27 and J is TRBJ2-5, with TRBD2 identical over 11 bases. The ends lost 5 bases at V and 0 bases at J; junction bases unmatched: 5. The CDR3 is 16 residues long. Germline loops: CDR1 MNHEY, CDR2 SMNVEV (reference sequence).

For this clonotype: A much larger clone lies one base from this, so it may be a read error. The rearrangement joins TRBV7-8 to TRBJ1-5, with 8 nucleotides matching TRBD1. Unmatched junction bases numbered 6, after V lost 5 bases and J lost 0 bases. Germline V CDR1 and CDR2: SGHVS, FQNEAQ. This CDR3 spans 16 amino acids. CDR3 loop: CASSRDRPISNQPQHF. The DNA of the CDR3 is TGTGCCAGCAGCCGGGACAGGCCTATTAGCAATCAGCCCCAGCATTTT. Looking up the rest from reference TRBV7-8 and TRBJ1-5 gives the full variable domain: GAGVSQSPRYKVAKRGQDVALRCDPISGHVSLFWYQQALGQGPEFLTYFQNEAQLDKSGLPSDRFFAERPEGSVSTLKIQRTQQEDSAVYLCASSRDRPISNQPQHFGDGTRLSIL.

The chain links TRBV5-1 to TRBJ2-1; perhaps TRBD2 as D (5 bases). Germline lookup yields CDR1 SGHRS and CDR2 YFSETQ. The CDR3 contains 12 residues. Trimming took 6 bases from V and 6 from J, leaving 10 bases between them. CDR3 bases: TGCGCCAGCATGGAGGTGCGCAATGAGCAGTTCTTC. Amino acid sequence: CASMEVRNEQFF.

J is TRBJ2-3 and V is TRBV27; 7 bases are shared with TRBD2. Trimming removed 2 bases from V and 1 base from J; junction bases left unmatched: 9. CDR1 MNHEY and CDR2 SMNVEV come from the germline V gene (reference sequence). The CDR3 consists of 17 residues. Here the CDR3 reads CASSLIAGSRRTDTQYF. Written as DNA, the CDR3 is TGTGCCAGCAGTTTAATAGCGGGCAGCCGCCGCACAGATACGCAGTATTTT.

This CDR3 is CASTHVEGGGSPLHF. CDR3 in DNA: TGTGCCAGTACTCATGTGGAGGGCGGAGGTTCACCCCTCCACTTT. The J gene is TRBJ1-6, the V gene TRBV19; D unresolved. The CDR3 totals 15 residues. Trimming removed 7 bases from V and 9 bases from J, with 19 bases in between. CDR1 is LNHDA, CDR2 SQIVND, per germline (reference sequence).

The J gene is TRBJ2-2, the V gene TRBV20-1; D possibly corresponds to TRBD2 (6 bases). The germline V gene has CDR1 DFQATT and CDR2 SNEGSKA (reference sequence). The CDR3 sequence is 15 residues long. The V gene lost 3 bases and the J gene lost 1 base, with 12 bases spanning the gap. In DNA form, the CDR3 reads TGCAGTGCTAGGGGACTCCCCCGGAACACCGGGGAGCTGTTTTTT. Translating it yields CSARGLPRNTGELFF.

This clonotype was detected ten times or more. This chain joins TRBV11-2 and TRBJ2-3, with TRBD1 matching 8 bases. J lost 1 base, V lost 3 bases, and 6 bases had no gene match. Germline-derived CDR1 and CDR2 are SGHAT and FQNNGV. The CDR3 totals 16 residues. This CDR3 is CASSLEQGGRTDTQYF. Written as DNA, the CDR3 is TGTGCCAGCAGCTTGGAACAGGGGGGACGCACAGATACGCAGTATTTT.